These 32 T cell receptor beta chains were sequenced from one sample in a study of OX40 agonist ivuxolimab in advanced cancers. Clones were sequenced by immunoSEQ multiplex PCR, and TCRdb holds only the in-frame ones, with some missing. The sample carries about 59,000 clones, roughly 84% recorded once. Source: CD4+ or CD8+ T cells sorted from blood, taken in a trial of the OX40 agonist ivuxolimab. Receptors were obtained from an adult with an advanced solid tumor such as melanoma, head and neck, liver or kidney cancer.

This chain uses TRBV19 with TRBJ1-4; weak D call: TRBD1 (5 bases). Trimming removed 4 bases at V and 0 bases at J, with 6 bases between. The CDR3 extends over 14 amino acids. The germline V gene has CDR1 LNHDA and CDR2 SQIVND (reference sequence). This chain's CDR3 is CASSTTATNEKLFF. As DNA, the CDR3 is TGTGCCAGTAGTACGACAGCAACTAATGAAAAACTGTTTTTT.

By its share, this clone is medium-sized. CDR3 sequence: CASSLGREEYEQYF. CDR3 DNA: TGTGCCAGCAGCTTAGGTCGGGAGGAGTACGAGCAGTACTTC. J is TRBJ2-7 and V is TRBV7-3; 7 bases match TRBD2. CDR1 is SGHTA and CDR2 is FQGTGA in the germline V gene. The CDR3 sequence is 14 residues long. The junction had 5 bases not matched to a gene; V was cut back by 2 bases and J by 4 bases.

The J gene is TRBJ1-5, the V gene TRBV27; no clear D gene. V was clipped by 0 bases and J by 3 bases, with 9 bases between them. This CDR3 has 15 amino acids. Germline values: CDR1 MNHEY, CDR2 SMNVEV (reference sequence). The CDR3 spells CASSLSPGPNQPQHF. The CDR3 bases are TGTGCCAGCAGTTTATCGCCGGGTCCCAATCAGCCCCAGCATTTT.

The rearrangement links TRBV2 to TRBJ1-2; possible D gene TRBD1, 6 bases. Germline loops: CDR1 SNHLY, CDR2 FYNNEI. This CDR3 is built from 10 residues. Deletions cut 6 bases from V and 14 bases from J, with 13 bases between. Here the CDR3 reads CASRIRDMTF. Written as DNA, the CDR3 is TGTGCCAGCAGGATCCGGGACATGACCTTC.

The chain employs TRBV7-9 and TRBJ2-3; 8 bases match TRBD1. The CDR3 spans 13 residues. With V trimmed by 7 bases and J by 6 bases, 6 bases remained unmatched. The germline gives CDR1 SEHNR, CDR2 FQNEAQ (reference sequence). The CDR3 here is CASTSGQGDTQYF. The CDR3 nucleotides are TGTGCCAGCACCTCAGGACAGGGTGATACGCAGTATTTT.

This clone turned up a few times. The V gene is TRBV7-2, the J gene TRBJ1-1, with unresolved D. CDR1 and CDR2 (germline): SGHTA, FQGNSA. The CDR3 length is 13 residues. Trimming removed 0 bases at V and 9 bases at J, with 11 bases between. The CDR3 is CASSLAYNLQAFF. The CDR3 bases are TGTGCCAGCAGCTTAGCGTACAATCTCCAAGCTTTCTTT.

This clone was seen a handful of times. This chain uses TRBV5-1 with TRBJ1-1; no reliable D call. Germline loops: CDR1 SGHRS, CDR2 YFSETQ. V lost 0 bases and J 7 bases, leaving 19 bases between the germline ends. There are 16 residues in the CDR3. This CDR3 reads CASSLVAQSGSNEAFF. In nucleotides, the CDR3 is TGCGCCAGCAGCTTGGTTGCACAGTCTGGCTCCAATGAAGCTTTCTTT.

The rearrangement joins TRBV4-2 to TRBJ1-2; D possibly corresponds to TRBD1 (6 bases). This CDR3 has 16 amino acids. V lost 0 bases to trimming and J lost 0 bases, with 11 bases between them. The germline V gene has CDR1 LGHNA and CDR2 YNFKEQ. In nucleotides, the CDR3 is TGTGCCAGCAGCCAAGACCCCAGGGGTTCTAACTATGGCTACACCTTC. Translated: CASSQDPRGSNYGYTF.

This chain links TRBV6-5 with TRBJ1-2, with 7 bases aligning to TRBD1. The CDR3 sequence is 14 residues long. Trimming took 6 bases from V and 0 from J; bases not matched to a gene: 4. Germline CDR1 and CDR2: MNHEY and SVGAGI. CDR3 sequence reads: CASRNRGTNYGYTF. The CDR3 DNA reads TGTGCCAGCAGAAACAGGGGAACTAACTATGGCTACACCTTC.

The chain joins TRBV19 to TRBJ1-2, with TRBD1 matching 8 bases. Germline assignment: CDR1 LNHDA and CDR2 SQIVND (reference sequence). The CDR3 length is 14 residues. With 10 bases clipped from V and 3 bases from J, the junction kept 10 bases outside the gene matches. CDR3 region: CATETRQGHYGYTF. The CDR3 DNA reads TGTGCCACCGAGACCCGACAGGGGCACTATGGCTACACCTTC.

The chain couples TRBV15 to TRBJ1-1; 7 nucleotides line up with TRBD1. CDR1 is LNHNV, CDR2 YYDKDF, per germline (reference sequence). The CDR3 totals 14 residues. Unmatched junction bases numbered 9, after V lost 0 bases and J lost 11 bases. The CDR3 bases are TGTGCCACCAGCAGAGATACGGGGACAGTGACGGCTTTCTTT. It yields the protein CATSRDTGTVTAFF.

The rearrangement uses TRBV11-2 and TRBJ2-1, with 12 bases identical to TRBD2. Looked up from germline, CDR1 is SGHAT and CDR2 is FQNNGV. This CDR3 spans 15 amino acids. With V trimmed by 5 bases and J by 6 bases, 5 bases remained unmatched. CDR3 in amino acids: CASSPKGLAGNEQFF. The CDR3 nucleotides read TGTGCCAGCAGCCCTAAGGGACTAGCGGGCAATGAGCAGTTCTTC.

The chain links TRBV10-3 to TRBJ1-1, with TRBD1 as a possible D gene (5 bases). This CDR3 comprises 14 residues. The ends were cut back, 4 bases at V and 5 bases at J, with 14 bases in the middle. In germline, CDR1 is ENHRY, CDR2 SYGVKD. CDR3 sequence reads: CAISVTRGRTEAFF. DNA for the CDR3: TGTGCCATCAGTGTCACAAGGGGCCGGACTGAAGCTTTCTTT.

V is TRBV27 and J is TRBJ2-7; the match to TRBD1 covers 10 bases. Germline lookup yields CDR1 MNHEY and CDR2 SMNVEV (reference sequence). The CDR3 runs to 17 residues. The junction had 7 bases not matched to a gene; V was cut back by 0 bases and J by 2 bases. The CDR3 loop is CASSLSRGTGVPYEQYF. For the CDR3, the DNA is TGTGCCAGCAGTTTATCAAGAGGGACAGGGGTCCCCTACGAGCAGTACTTC.

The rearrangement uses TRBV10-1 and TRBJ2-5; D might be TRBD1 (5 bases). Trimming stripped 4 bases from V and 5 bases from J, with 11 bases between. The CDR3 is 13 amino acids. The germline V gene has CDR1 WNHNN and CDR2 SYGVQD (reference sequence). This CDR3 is CASSVRDEETQYF. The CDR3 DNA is TGCGCCAGCAGTGTCAGGGATGAGGAGACCCAGTACTTC.

The chain's CDR3 is CASSGQGARGANVLTF. CDR3 nucleotide sequence: TGTGCCAGCTCAGGACAGGGGGCGCGAGGGGCCAACGTCCTGACTTTC. The chain recombines TRBV18 with TRBJ2-6; 11 bases are a match to TRBD1. Germline trimming cut 5 bases from V and 4 bases from J; bases unmatched to any gene: 4. There are 16 residues in the CDR3. The germline V gene has CDR1 KGHSH and CDR2 LQKENI.

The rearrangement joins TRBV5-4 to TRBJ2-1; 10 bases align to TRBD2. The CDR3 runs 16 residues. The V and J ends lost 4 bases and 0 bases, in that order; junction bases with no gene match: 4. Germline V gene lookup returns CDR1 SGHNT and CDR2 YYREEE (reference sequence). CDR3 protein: CASSKSSGSSYNEQFF. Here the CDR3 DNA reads TGTGCCAGCAGCAAATCTAGCGGGAGCTCCTACAATGAGCAGTTCTTC. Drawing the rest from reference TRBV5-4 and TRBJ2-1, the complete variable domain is ETGVTQSPTHLIKTRGQQVTLRCSSQSGHNTVSWYQQALGQGPQFIFQYYREEENGRGNFPPRFSGLQFPNYSSELNVNALELDDSALYLCASSKSSGSSYNEQFFGPGTRLTVL.

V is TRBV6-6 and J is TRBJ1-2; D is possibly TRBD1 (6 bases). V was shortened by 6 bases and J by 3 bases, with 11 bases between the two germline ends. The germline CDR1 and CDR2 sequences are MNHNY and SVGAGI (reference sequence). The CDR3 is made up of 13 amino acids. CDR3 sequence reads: CASSPDSDYGYTF. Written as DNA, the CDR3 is TGTGCCAGCAGCCCGGACAGTGACTATGGCTACACCTTC.

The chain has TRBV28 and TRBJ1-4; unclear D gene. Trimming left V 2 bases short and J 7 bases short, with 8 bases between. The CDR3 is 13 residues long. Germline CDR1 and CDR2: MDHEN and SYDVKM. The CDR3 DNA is TGTGCCAGCAGTTTAGTGGGCGGTGAAAAACTGTTTTTT. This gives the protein CASSLVGGEKLFF.

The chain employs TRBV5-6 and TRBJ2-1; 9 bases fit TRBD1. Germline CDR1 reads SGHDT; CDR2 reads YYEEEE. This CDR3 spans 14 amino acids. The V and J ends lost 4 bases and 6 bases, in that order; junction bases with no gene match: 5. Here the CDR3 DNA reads TGTGCCAGCAGCCTACAGGGGGCGTTCAATGAGCAGTTCTTC. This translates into CASSLQGAFNEQFF.

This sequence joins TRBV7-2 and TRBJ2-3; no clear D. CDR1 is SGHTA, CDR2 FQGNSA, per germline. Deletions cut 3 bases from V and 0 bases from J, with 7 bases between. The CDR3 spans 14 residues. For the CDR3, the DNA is TGTGCCAGCAGCTTTCGCCAGAGCACAGATACGCAGTATTTT. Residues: CASSFRQSTDTQYF.

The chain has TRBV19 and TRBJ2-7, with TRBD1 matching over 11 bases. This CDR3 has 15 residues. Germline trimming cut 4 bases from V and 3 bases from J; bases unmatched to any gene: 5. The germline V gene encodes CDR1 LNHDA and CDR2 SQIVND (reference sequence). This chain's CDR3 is CASSTSGQGDYEQYF. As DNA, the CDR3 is TGTGCCAGTAGTACCTCGGGACAGGGGGACTACGAGCAGTACTTC.

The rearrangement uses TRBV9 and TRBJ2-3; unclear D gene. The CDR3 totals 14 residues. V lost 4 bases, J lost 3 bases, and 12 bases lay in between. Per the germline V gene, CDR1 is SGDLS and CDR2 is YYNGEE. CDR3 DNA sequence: TGTGCCAGCAGCCCCGGAATAGCAACAGATACGCAGTATTTT. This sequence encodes CASSPGIATDTQYF.

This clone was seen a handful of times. CDR3 in amino acids: CATGIQETQYF. The CDR3 DNA follows: TGTGCCACCGGGATCCAAGAGACCCAGTACTTC. The rearrangement uses TRBV28 and TRBJ2-5; TRBD2 might be the D (5 bases). Looked up from germline, CDR1 is MDHEN and CDR2 is SYDVKM. The germline V and J ends were trimmed by 10 bases and 1 base, with 7 bases remaining between them. The CDR3 covers 11 residues.

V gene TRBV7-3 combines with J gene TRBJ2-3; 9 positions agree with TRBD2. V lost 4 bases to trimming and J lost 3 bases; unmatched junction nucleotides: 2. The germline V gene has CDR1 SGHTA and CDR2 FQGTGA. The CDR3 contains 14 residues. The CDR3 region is CASSSSGVTDTQYF. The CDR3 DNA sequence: TGTGCCAGCAGCTCTAGCGGGGTGACAGATACGCAGTATTTT. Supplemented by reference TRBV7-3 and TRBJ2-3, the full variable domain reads GAGVSQTPSNKVTEKGKYVELRCDPISGHTALYWYRQSLGQGPEFLIYFQGTGAADDSGLPNDRFFAVRPEGSVSTLKIQRTERGDSAVYLCASSSSGVTDTQYFGPGTRLTVL.

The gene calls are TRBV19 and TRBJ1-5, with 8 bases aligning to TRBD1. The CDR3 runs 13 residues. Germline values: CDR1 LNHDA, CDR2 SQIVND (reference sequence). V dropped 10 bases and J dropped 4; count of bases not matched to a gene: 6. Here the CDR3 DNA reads TGTGCCACTTCCGGGACAGGAAATCAGCCCCAGCATTTT. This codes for CATSGTGNQPQHF.

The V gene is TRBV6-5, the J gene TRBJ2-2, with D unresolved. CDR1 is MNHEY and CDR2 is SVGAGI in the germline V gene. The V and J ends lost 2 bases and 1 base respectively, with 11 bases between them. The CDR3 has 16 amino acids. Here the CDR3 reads CASSYLGRKNTGELFF. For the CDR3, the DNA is TGTGCCAGCAGTTACCTCGGGCGGAAGAACACCGGGGAGCTGTTTTTT.

Here the CDR3 DNA reads TGTGCCAGTCGGGAAAGGACTAGCGGGACCCGCACAGATACGCAGTATTTT. Amino acids: CASRERTSGTRTDTQYF. V gene TRBV28 combines with J gene TRBJ2-3; TRBD2 agrees at 12 bases. The J segment lost 1 base and the V segment lost 9 bases, leaving 11 bases of the junction unmatched. This CDR3 region has 17 residues. CDR1 and CDR2 (germline): MDHEN, SYDVKM.

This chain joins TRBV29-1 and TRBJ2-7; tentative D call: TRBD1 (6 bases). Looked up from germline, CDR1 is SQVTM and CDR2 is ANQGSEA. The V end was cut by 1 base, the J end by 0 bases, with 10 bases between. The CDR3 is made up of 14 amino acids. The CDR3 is CSVEAGANSYEQYF. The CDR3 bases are TGCAGCGTTGAAGCAGGGGCCAACTCCTACGAGCAGTACTTC.

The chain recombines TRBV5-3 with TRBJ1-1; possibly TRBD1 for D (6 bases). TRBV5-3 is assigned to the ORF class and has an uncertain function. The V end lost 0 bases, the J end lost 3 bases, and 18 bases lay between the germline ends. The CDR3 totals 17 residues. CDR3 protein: CARSLEKVGAEYTEAFF. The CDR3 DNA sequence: TGTGCCAGAAGCTTGGAGAAGGTGGGGGCTGAGTACACTGAAGCTTTCTTT.

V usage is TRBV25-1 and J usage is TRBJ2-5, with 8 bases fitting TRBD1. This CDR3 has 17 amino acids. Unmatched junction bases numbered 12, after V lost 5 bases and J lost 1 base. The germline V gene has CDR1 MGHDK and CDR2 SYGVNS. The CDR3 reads CASSRGQGAFVQETQYF. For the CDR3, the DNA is TGTGCCAGCAGTAGAGGACAGGGAGCTTTCGTCCAAGAGACCCAGTACTTC.

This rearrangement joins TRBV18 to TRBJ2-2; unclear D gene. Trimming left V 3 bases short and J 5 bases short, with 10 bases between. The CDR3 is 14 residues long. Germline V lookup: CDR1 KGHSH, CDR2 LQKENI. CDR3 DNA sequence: TGTGCCAGCTCACCGCCCAGAAGGACCGGGGAGCTGTTTTTT. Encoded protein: CASSPPRRTGELFF.